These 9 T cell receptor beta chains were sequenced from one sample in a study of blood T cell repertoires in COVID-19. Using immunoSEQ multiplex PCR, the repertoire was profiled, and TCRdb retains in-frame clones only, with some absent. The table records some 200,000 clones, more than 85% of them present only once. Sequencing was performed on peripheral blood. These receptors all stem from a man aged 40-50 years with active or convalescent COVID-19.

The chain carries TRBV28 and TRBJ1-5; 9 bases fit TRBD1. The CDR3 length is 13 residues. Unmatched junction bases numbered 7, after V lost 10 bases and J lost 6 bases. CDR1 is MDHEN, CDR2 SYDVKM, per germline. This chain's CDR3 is CAITQGASQPQHF. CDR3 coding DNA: TGTGCCATTACACAGGGGGCCTCTCAGCCCCAGCATTTT.

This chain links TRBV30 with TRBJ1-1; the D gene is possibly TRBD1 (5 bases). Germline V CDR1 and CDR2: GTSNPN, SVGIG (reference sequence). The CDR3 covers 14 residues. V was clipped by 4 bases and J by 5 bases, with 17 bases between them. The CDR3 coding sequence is TGTGCCTGGAACCCGGGAGAATGGGGGACTGAAGCTTTCTTT. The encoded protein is CAWNPGEWGTEAFF.

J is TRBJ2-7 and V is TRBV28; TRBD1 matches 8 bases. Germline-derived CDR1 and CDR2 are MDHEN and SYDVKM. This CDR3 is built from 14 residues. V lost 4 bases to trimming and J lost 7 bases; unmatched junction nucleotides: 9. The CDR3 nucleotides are TGTGCCAGCAGTTCGGGGCAGGGGGCTAAAGAGCAGTACTTC. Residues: CASSSGQGAKEQYF.

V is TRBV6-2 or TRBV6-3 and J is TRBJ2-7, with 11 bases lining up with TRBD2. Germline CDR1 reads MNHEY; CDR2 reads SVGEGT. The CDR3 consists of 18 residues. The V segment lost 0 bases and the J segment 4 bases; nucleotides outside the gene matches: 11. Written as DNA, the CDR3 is TGTGCCAGCAGTTACTCGCCTCCGATAGCGGGGGGGCCGTACGAGCAGTACTTC. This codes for CASSYSPPIAGGPYEQYF.

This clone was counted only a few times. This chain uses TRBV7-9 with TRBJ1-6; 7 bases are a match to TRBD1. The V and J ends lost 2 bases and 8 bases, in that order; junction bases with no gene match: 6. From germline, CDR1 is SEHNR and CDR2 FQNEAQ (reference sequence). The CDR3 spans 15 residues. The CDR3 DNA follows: TGTGCCAGCAGCTTATTCAGAGGGGGCGATTCACCCCTCCACTTT. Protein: CASSLFRGGDSPLHF.

The CDR3 sequence is CASSPLRDYTYNEQFF. The CDR3 bases are TGTGCCAGCTCACCACTCCGGGACTACACCTACAATGAGCAGTTCTTC. This chain connects TRBV18 to TRBJ2-1; TRBD2 matches at 7 bases. The V and J ends lost 1 base and 2 bases, in that order; junction bases with no gene match: 5. Per germline, CDR1 KGHSH and CDR2 LQKENI. This CDR3 is built from 16 residues.

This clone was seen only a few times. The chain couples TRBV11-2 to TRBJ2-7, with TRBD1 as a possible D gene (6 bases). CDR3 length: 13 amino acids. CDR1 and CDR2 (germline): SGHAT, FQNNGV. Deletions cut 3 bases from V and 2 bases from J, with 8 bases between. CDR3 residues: CASSFGQTYEQYF. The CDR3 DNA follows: TGTGCCAGCAGCTTCGGACAGACCTACGAGCAGTACTTC.

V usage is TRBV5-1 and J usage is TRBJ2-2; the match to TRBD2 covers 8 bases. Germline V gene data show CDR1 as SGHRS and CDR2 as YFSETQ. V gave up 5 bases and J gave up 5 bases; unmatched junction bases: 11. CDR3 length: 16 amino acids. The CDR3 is CASRTAGGRSTGELFF. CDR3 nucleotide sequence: TGCGCCAGCAGGACGGCGGGGGGACGGAGTACCGGGGAGCTGTTTTTT.

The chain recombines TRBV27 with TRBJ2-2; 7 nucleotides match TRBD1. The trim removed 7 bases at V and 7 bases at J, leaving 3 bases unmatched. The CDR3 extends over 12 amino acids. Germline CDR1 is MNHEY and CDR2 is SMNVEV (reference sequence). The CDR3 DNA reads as TGTGCCAGCACCCCAGGGGGCGGGGAGCTGTTTTTT. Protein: CASTPGGGELFF.